The entry that follows covers one TCR beta chain sequence. In this sample, this clonotype turned up a few times. Its antigen is unknown. Within one base of it there is no much larger clone, and no base qualities were kept. Receptor amplification or capture employed PCR. TCR sequencing of DNA from cultured CD4+ T cells used the Oncomine TCR Beta short-read assay at the Johns Hopkins FTIC core. The QIAamp micro DNA kit was used to extract genomic DNA from the cultured CD4+ T cells. Oncomine TCR Beta libraries made from cultured CD4+ T cells were pooled using unique dual indexes and sequenced on an Illumina iSeq 100. On the authors' methods: Non-productive sequences were removed, and CDR3s that did not start with C, did not end with F or W, or were shorter than 7 amino acids were discarded. The MANAFEST web application identified antigen-specific clonotypes by comparing peptide-stimulated wells against reference wells and other culture wells. Positive clones required FDR below 0.05, an odds ratio above 5, and productive frequency above 0.1% in at least two of three replicate wells. Cross-reactive clonotypes were defined as significantly expanded in both SARS-CoV-2 spike wells and at least one common cold coronavirus spike condition. Levenshtein distances (stringdist) and unrooted phylogenetic trees (ape) in R version 3.6.1 were used to assess CDR3 homology. TCRdb passed the public sequencing reads through fastp at Q25 and MiXCR, retaining productive beta sequences. Duplicate CDR3 protein sequences are folded into a single record with the most common DNA and genes. The V and J calls here are based on TCRdb, not the publication. The sample profile shows 13,000 or so distinct CDR3 sequences; around 44% of them were found once. Of the sample, around an eighth is held by the ten largest clones.

The source of the sample is a study of vaccination and CD4 T cells after COVID-19 (dated by TCRdb to 2022 to 2024). Turning to the overall study: Every convalescent patient had a positive nasal swab PCR test for SARS-CoV-2, with mild disease in 9 or 10 patients and severe disease in one. The convalescent cohort comprised six males and four females, including two Hispanic individuals, seven Caucasians, two Asians and one multiracial person. Each participant got two doses of either the Pfizer-BioNTech BNT162b2 vaccine (n=8) or the Moderna mRNA-1273 vaccine (n=2). Post-COVID blood samples from convalescent patients were collected a median of approximately 100 days after diagnosis, with a range of 35 to 161 days. The time from the second vaccine dose to post-vaccine blood sampling had a median of roughly 70 days and ranged from roughly 12 to 241 days. Overlapping spike peptide pools from SARS-CoV-2 and from the common cold coronaviruses HCoV-NL63, HCoV-OC43 and HCoV-229E were used as culture stimuli. As controls, cultures received a CEFX viral epitope pool (the positive control), an HIV-1 Nef peptide pool (the negative control), or no peptide at all. The spike-specific CD4+ TCR repertoire was compared before and after mRNA vaccination in approximately 9 COVID-19 convalescent patients and a few infection-naive healthy vaccine recipients. General findings and caveats noted by the study authors: The median count of SARS-CoV-2-reactive clonotypes went up from around 23 after infection to approximately 40 after vaccination, although the change was not significant. Relatively few convalescent patients were included in the study, and early timepoints after natural infection were not analyzed. Among the post-vaccine SARS-CoV-2-reactive clones in convalescent patients, a median around 90% showed up only after vaccination, which suggests vaccine-specific priming. Nearly all vaccine-specific clones in convalescent patients (304 of 307) were mono-reactive for SARS-CoV-2 spike rather than cross-reactive with common cold coronaviruses.

What this sample's treatment or condition label stands for: approximately 11-day PBMC culture with coronavirus spike peptide pools or control peptides (ViraFEST assay). The ViraFEST assay was used in the study, in which antigen-specific T cells were expanded with peptide pools and expanded clonotypes were subsequently identified by TCR sequencing. The positive SARS-CoV-2 PCR tests of the convalescent patients were dated from March to December 2020, before the Alpha, Beta and Delta variants emerged in the United States. Over 1.5 million PBMCs per well were cultured in IMDM with roughly 5% human AB serum and approximately 9.1 IU/ml IL-2, plus 10 ug/ml peptide pools. Half of the culture medium was replaced with fresh IL-2-containing medium on days 3 and 7. Once the cells had been in culture for over nine days, the EasySep CD4+ T cell isolation kit was used to isolate CD4+ T cells by negative selection. Ficoll-Paque Plus gradient centrifugation was used to isolate PBMCs from whole blood, and the isolated PBMCs were then either used fresh or cryopreserved at -140C. Each culture condition was generally run in triplicate wells.

From the cysteine through the phenylalanine, the CDR3 covers 15 amino acids. Here the CDR3 DNA is all that survives: 45 bases in frame from base 1. From a lookup of the germline V gene, CDR1 and CDR2 are SGHTA and FQGNSA. V is shortened by 1 base, J by 0 bases, and the region joining them spans 7 bases. This sequence originates from a human donor who had recovered from COVID-19. Sequences were obtained from CD4+ T cells from blood, cultured in vitro. This chain is built from TRBV7-2 and TRBJ1-3; TRBD1 is perhaps the D gene, given 5 matching bases. The DNA reads TGTGCCAGCAGCTTAGGGGACGTCTCTGGAAACACCATATATTTT. The resulting protein is CASSLGDVSGNTIYF.